The TCR beta chain described here comes from a study of memory CD4+ T cells and cytomegalovirus serostatus (dated by TCRdb to the late 2010s). For the study in its entirety: A total of some 33 healthy Belgian adults, of whom 9 were CMV seropositive and about 25 were CMV seronegative, were included in the cohort. The study sequenced CD4+ memory TCRbeta repertoires of a Belgian cohort with known cytomegalovirus serostatus to replicate a published TCR-based CMV serostatus classifier. The investigation overall reported the following: On the Belgian cohort, the classifier built on the original framework reached a median bootstrapped AUC of 0.95, with a 95% CI of 0.76-1.00. Among the 160 or so previously reported CMV-associated TCRbeta sequences, 60 to 70 showed up in the CD4+ memory repertoires, with each one found in between one and five individuals. Results were interpreted as suggesting that the CMV-associated TCR signature is largely present in the CD4+ memory repertoire. Only CD4+CD45RO+ memory cells were sequenced, unlike the original study, which covered naive and memory CD4+ and CD8+ populations. CMV serostatus prediction reached a median bootstrapped AUC of 0.95 with the original framework and just under 0.93 with a US-trained random forest.

Single viable CD3+CD4+CD8-CD45RO+ cells were sorted as memory CD4+ T cells on a FACSAria II. CMV serostatus was assessed using a Roche Elecsys assay, by which serum IgG against CMV pp150, pp28, p38 and p52 was detected. After thawing, total CD4+ T cells were enriched by positive selection with CD4 magnetic microbeads. The samples came from a different study that was designed specifically to examine the CD4+ T cell memory repertoire. Peripheral blood mononuclear cells were isolated and cryopreserved following standard operating procedures; serum was stored at -80 °C. The staining relied on CD3-PerCP (BW264/56), CD4-APC (RPA-T4), CD45RO-PE (UCHT1) and CD8-Pacific Orange (3B5) antibodies, and Sytox blue was used to exclude non-viable cells. Genomic DNA was extracted from sorted cells with the Quick-DNA Microprep Kit. Amplification of TCRbeta DNA was done with the immunoSEQ hsTCRbeta kit, following the protocol from the manufacturer. An Illumina MiSeq instrument was used to sequence the TCRbeta libraries. In the original analysis: Removing out-of-frame sequences left 2,204,828 distinct TCRbeta sequences, an average of approximately 61,000 per individual. Two values were used to score each individual: the count of 150 to 200 previously reported CMV-associated TCRbeta sequences and the total count of productive distinct TCRbeta sequences. A beta-binomial model was reimplemented in Python, and scikit-learn random forests with default parameters were trained on data from the US cohort. On the Belgian cohort, classifier performance was reported as the median AUC, along with percentile confidence intervals, across 10,000 bootstrap iterations. TCRdb's version of the immuneACCESS table is confined to in-frame rearrangements and falls short of the full clone set. An unresolved V gene accounts for under half of the shortfall where checked; the remainder is of unknown origin. The V and J calls and clone size are taken from that table; D and trimming were inferred from the DNA. The sample yields some 54,000 clones; about four fifths were counted once. The leading ten clones occupy more than 1.1% of the sample.

Concerning this clone: Its antigen is currently not known. Base qualities were left out, and no much larger clone turns up one base away.

The germline V gene supplies CDR1 SNHLY and CDR2 FYNNEI. Measured from the cysteine to the phenylalanine, the CDR3 is 13 residues long. Here the CDR3 DNA is all that survives: 39 bases in frame from base 1. V sheds 6 bases and J sheds 4 bases, leaving 11 bases between their ends. Sequenced input: memory CD4+ T cells from blood. This sequence was found in an adult in good health and CMV-seropositive. In this chain, TRBV2 is recombined with TRBJ2-3, with the D gene not clear enough to name. The nucleotide sequence is TGTGCCAGCAGGACCACAATAGCAGATACGCAGTATTTT. Its translation reads: CASRTTIADTQYF. Here the CDR3 is joined to the reference TRBV2 and TRBJ2-3 genes, and the full variable domain is: EPEVTQTPSHQVTQMGQEVILRCVPISNHLYFYWYRQILGQKVEFLVSFYNNEISEKSEIFDDQFSVERPDGSNFTLKIRSTKLEDSAMYFCASRTTIADTQYFGPGTRLTVL.